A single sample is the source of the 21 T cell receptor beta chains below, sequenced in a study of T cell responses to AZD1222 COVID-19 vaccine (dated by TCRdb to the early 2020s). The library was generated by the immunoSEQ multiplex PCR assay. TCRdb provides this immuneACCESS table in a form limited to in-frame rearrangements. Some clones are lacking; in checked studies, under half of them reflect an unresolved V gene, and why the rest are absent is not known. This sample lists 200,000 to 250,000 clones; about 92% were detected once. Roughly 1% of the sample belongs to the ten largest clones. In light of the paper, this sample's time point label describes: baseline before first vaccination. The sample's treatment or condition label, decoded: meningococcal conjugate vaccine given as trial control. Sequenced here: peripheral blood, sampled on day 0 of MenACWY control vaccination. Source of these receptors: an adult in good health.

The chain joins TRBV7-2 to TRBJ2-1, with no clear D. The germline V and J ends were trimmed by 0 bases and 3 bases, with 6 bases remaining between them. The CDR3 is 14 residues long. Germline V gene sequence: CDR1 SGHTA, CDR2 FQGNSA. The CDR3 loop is CASSLAGIYNEQFF. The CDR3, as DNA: TGTGCCAGCAGCTTAGCAGGGATCTACAATGAGCAGTTCTTC.

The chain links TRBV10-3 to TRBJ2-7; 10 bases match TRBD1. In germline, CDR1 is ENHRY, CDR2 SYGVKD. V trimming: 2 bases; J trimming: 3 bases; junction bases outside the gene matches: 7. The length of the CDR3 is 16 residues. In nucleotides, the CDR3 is TGTGCCATCAGTGAGCTCGGCCGGGACAGGGGCTACGAGCAGTACTTC. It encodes CAISELGRDRGYEQYF.

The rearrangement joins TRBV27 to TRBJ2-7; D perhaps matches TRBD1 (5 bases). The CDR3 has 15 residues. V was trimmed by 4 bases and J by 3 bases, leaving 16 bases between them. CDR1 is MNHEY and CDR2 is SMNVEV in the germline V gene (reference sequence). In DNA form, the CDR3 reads TGTGCCAGCAGTTCCTCGACAGTCCTTCTCTACGAGCAGTACTTC. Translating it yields CASSSSTVLLYEQYF.

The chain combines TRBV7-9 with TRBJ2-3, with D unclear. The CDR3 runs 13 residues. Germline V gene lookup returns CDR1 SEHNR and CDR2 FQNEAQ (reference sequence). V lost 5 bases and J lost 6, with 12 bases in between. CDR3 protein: CASSPWDVDTQYF. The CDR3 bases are TGTGCCAGCAGCCCGTGGGATGTGGATACGCAGTATTTT.

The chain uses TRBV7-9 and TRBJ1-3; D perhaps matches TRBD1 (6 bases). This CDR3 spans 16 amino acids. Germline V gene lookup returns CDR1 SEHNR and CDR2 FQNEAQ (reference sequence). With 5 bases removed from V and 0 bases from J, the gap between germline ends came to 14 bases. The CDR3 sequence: CASSREGQSSGNTIYF. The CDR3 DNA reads TGTGCCAGCAGCCGGGAGGGACAATCCTCTGGAAACACCATATATTTT.

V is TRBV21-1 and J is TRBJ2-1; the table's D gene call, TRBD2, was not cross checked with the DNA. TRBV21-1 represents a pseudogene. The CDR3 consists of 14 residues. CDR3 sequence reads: CASSKVLSYNEQFF. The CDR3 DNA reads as TGTGCCAGCAGCAAAGTACTGTCCTACAATGAGCAGTTCTTC.

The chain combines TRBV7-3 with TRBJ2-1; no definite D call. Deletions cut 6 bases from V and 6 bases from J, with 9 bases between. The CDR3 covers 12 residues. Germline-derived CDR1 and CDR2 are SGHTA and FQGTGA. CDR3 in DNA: TGTGCCAGCAGTCTCGGCTTCAATGAGCAGTTCTTC. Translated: CASSLGFNEQFF.

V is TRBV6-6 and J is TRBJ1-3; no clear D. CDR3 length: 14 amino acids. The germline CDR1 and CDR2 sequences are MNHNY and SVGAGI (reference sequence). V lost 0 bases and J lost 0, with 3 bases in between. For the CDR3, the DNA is TGTGCCAGCAGTTACTCGTCCTCTGGAAACACCATATATTTT. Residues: CASSYSSSGNTIYF.

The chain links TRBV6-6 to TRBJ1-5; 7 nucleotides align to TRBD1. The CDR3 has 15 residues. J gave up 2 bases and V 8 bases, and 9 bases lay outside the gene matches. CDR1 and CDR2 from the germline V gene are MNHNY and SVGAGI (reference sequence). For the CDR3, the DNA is TGTGCCAGCCGTGACAGGGCGGAAGGCAATCAGCCCCAGCATTTT. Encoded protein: CASRDRAEGNQPQHF.

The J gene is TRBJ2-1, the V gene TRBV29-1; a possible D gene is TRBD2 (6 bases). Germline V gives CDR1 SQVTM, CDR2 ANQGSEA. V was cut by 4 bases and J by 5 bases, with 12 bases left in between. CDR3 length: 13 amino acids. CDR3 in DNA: TGCAGCGTTGGGAGGGGTAGCCACAATGAGCAGTTCTTC. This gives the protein CSVGRGSHNEQFF.

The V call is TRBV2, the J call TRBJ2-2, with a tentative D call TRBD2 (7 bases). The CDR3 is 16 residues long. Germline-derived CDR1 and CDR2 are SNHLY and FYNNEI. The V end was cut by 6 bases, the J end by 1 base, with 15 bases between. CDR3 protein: CASRKGGGQNTGELFF. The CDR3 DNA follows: TGTGCCAGCAGGAAGGGCGGGGGCCAGAACACCGGGGAGCTGTTTTTT.

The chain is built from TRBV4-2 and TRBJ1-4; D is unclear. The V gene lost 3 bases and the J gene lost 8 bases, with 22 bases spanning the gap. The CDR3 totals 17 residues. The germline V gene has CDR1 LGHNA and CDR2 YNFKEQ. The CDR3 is CASSQKTRTGGSEKLFF. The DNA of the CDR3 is TGTGCCAGCAGCCAGAAAACTCGGACGGGAGGGAGCGAAAAACTGTTTTTT.

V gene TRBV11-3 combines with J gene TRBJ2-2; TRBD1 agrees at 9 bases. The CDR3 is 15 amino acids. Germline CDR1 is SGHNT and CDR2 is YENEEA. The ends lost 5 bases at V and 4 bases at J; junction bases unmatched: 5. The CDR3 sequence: CASSHGQGSTGELFF. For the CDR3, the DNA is TGTGCCAGCAGCCACGGACAGGGGAGCACCGGGGAGCTGTTTTTT.

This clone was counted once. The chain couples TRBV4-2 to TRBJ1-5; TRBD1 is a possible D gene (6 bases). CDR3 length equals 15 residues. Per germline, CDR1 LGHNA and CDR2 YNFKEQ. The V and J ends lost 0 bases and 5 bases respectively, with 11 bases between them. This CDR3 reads CASSQDLRGDQPQHF. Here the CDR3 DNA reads TGTGCCAGCAGCCAAGATCTAAGGGGGGATCAGCCCCAGCATTTT.

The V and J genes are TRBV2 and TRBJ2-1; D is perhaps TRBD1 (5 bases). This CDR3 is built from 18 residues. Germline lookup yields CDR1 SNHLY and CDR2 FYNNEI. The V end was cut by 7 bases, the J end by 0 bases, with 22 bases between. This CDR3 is CASNEGPTASSSYNEQFF. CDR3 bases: TGTGCCAGCAACGAAGGGCCGACAGCTTCGAGCTCCTACAATGAGCAGTTCTTC.

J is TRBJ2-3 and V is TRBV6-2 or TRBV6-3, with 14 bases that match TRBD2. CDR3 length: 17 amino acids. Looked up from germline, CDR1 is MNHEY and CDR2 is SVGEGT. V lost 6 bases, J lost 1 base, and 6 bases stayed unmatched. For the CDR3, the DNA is TGTGCCAGCAGACCTAGACTAGCGGGGGGGCGCACAGATACGCAGTATTTT. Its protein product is CASRPRLAGGRTDTQYF.

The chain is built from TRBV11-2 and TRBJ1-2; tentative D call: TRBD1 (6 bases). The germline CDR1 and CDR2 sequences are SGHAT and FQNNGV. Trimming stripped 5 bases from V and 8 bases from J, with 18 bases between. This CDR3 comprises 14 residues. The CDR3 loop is CASSQGTTNVGYTF. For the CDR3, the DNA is TGTGCCAGCAGCCAGGGGACAACCAACGTGGGCTACACCTTC.

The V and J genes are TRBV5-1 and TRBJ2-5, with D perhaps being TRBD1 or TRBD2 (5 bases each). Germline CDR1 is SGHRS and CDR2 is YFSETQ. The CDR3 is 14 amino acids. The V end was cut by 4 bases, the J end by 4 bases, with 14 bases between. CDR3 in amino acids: CASSIGTGRETQYF. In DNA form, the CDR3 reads TGCGCCAGCAGCATCGGGACGGGAAGAGAGACCCAGTACTTC. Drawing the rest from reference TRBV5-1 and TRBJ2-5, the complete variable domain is KAGVTQTPRYLIKTRGQQVTLSCSPISGHRSVSWYQQTPGQGLQFLFEYFSETQRNKGNFPGRFSGRQFSNSRSEMNVSTLELGDSALYLCASSIGTGRETQYFGPGTRLLVL.

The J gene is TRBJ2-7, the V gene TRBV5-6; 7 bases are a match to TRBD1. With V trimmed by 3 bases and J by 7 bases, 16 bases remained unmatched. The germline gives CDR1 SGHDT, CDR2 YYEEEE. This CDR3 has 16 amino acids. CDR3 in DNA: TGTGCCAGCAGCTCCCCCCTCGGGACAGCCACGAAAGAGCAGTACTTC. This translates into CASSSPLGTATKEQYF.

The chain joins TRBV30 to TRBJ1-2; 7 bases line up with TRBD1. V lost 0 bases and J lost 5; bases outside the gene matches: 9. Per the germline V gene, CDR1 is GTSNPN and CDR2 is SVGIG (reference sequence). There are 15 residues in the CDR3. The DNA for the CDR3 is TGTGCCTGGAGTGTAGTGGACAGGAACCCTTATGGCTACACCTTC. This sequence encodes CAWSVVDRNPYGYTF.

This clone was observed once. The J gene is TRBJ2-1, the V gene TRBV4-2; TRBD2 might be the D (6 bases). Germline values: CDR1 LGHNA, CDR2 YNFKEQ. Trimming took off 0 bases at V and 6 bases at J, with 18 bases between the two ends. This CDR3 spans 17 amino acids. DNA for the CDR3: TGTGCCAGCAGCCAAGATAGTGGGAGGCAGGTAGGCAATGAGCAGTTCTTC. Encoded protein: CASSQDSGRQVGNEQFF.